This T cell receptor beta chain was observed in a study of shared clonotypes between healthy human individuals. Sequenced by immunoSEQ multiplex PCR; TCRdb stores in-frame clones only, minus some. The data show approximately 1.4 million clones, approximately 98% seen once. Per the germline V gene, CDR1 is SGHTA and CDR2 is FQGTGA. The CDR3 is 15 amino acids. The V segment lost 2 bases and the J segment 6 bases; nucleotides outside the gene matches: 8. The sequenced material came from naive CD4+ T cells sorted from blood. Documented subset: CD45RA+ positively selected. The TCR was taken from a man aged 30 to 39 in good health. V and J are TRBV7-3 and TRBJ2-3, with TRBD2 matching 7 bases. CDR3 loop: CASSLFREGRDTQYF. As DNA, the CDR3 is TGTGCCAGCAGCTTATTCAGGGAGGGGAGGGATACGCAGTATTTT.